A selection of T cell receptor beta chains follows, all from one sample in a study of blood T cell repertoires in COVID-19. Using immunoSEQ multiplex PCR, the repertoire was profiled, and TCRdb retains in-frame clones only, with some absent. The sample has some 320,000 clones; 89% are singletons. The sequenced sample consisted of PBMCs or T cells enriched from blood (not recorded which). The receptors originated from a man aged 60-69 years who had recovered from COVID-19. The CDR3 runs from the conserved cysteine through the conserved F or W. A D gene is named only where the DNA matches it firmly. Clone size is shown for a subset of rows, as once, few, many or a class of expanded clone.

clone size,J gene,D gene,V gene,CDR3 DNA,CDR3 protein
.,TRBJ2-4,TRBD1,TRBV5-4,TGTGCCAGCAGCTCCCCGGGACAGGGGAAAAACATTCAGTACTTC,CASSSPGQGKNIQYF
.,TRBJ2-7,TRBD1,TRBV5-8,TGTGCCAGCAGTTATGCCGGGACAGCGACCTACGAGCAGTACTTC,CASSYAGTATYEQYF
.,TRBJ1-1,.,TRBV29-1,TGCAGCGTTGAGTCGGCAGCGGGGAGGGGTACTGAAGCTTTCTTT,CSVESAAGRGTEAFF
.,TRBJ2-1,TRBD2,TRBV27,TGTGCCAGCAGCCTTAAGACTAGCGGGAGGGCCGAGGATAAGGAGCAGTTCTTC,CASSLKTSGRAEDKEQFF
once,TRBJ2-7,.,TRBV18,TGTGCCAGCTCACCGGAGGGCTACGAGCAGTACTTC,CASSPEGYEQYF
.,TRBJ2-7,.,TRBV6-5,TGTGCCAGCAGTTCCCAGGACGAGCAGTACTTC,CASSSQDEQYF
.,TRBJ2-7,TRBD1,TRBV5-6,TGTGCCAGCAGCTCATTGGACAGGGAGTCCGAGCAGTACTTC,CASSSLDRESEQYF
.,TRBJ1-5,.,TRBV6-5,TGTGCCAGCAGTTACAGGCAGGCCAGGAATCAGCCCCAGCATTTT,CASSYRQARNQPQHF
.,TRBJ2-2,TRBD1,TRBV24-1,TGTGCCACCAGTCCCGGACAGGGGTTCGGGGAGCTGTTTTTT,CATSPGQGFGELFF
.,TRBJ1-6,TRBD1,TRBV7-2,TGTGCCAGCAGGACAGGGGGCTATTCACCCCTCCACTTT,CASRTGGYSPLHF
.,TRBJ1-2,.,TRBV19,TGTGCCAGTAGTATAGATCGCCGGTACTATGGCTACACCTTC,CASSIDRRYYGYTF
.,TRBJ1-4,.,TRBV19,TGTGCCAGCTCTCTGGTGCGGAGTGAAAAACTGTTTTTT,CASSLVRSEKLFF
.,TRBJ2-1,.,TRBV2,TGTGCCAGCAGACTGGAGTACAATGAGCAGTTCTTC,CASRLEYNEQFF
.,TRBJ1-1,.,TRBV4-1,TGCGCCAGCAGCCATTATGGCATGAACACTGAAGCTTTCTTT,CASSHYGMNTEAFF
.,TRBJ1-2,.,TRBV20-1,TGCAGTGCTAGTGTGCAGGGGAAGGGTGGCTACACCTTC,CSASVQGKGGYTF
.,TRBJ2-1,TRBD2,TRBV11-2,TGTGCCAGCAGCCCTCGATTTACGACTAGCGGGGTGTACAATGAGCAGTTCTTC,CASSPRFTTSGVYNEQFF
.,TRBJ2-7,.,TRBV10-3,TGTGCCATCAGTGGTTGGCTTGACGAGCAGTACTTC,CAISGWLDEQYF